The 11 T cell receptor beta chains presented below share a single source sample, sequenced in a study of cytomegalovirus exposure and HLA in healthy donors. Profiling relied on immunoSEQ multiplex PCR, and the TCRdb table lists in-frame clones only, not all of them. The sample lists more than 55,000 clones, about 93% occurring once. Sequencing was performed on PBMCs. These receptor sequences come from a woman aged 18-35 years in good health and CMV-seronegative.

This chain links TRBV19 with TRBJ1-1; perhaps TRBD1 as D (6 bases). Deletions cut 6 bases from V and 10 bases from J, with 18 bases between. CDR1 LNHDA and CDR2 SQIVND come from the germline V gene (reference sequence). The CDR3 totals 13 residues. As DNA, the CDR3 is TGTGCCAGTAGAACGGGGACATTATTGGGAGCTTTCTTT. This codes for CASRTGTLLGAFF. The full variable domain, its missing parts supplied by reference TRBV19 and TRBJ1-1, is DGGITQSPKYLFRKEGQNVTLSCEQNLNHDAMYWYRQDPGQGLRLIYYSQIVNDFQKGDIAEGYSVSREKKESFPLTVTSAQKNPTAFYLCASRTGTLLGAFFGQGTRLTVV.

The chain recombines TRBV6-6 with TRBJ1-3; TRBD1 aligns across 7 bases. This CDR3 has 15 residues. CDR1 is MNHNY, CDR2 SVGAGI, per germline (reference sequence). V shed 6 bases and J 4 bases; nucleotides not matched to a gene: 9. The CDR3 protein is CASRFETRGGNTIYF. CDR3 in DNA: TGTGCCAGCAGATTCGAAACCAGGGGGGGAAACACCATATATTTT.

V is TRBV5-1 and J is TRBJ2-7, with TRBD2 identical over 13 bases. V dropped 0 bases and J dropped 3; count of bases not matched to a gene: 0. Germline values: CDR1 SGHRS, CDR2 YFSETQ. The CDR3 is 15 amino acids. The CDR3 nucleotides read TGCGCCAGCAGCTTGGGACTAGCGGGGGGCTACGAGCAGTACTTC. Translated, it gives CASSLGLAGGYEQYF.

The chain couples TRBV30 to TRBJ2-5; maybe TRBD2 (6 bases). The germline V and J ends were trimmed by 3 bases and 2 bases, with 16 bases remaining between them. The length of the CDR3 is 15 residues. Germline values: CDR1 GTSNPN, CDR2 SVGIG (reference sequence). The CDR3 nucleotides read TGTGCCTGGAGCGACACCCGACGGGAGCAAGAGACCCAGTACTTC. Encoded protein: CAWSDTRREQETQYF.

The chain joins TRBV2 to TRBJ2-7, with 7 bases that match TRBD1. The CDR3 contains 16 residues. Germline CDR1 is SNHLY and CDR2 is FYNNEI. The ends lost 2 bases at V and 2 bases at J; junction bases unmatched: 9. The CDR3 spells CASSELTDRMAYEQYF. In nucleotides, the CDR3 is TGTGCCAGCAGTGAACTCACGGACAGGATGGCCTACGAGCAGTACTTC.

The CDR3 sequence is CASSLDFGGDAPLNYGYTF. For the CDR3, the DNA is TGTGCCAGCAGCTTAGACTTTGGAGGGGACGCCCCTCTTAACTATGGCTACACCTTC. The chain employs TRBV7-2 and TRBJ1-2; possible D gene TRBD1, 5 bases. The CDR3 is 19 residues long. Germline CDR1 SGHTA, CDR2 FQGNSA. Trimming stripped 1 base from V and 1 base from J, with 22 bases between. The whole variable domain, filled in from reference TRBV7-2 and TRBJ1-2, reads GAGVSQSPSNKVTEKGKDVELRCDPISGHTALYWYRQSLGQGLEFLIYFQGNSAPDKSGLPSDRFSAERTGGSVSTLTIQRTQQEDSAVYLCASSLDFGGDAPLNYGYTFGSGTRLTVV.

The gene calls are TRBV27 and TRBJ1-5; perhaps TRBD1 as D (6 bases). Trimming pared 5 bases from V and 5 bases from J, leaving 13 bases between. The CDR3 is 14 residues long. Germline CDR1 MNHEY, CDR2 SMNVEV (reference sequence). CDR3 residues: CASSPGTPYQPQHF. CDR3 sequence (DNA): TGTGCCAGCAGTCCCGGGACACCCTATCAGCCCCAGCATTTT.

V gene TRBV5-1 combines with J gene TRBJ2-7; D may be TRBD1 (5 bases). Germline CDR1 SGHRS, CDR2 YFSETQ. V was cut by 4 bases and J by 5 bases, with 10 bases left in between. This CDR3 comprises 12 residues. The CDR3 coding sequence is TGCGCCAGCAGCCCAAGCAGGGACGAGCAGTACTTC. Its protein is CASSPSRDEQYF.

The rearrangement joins TRBV12-5 to TRBJ2-2; 7 nucleotides line up with TRBD1. This CDR3 region has 17 residues. The V segment lost 6 bases and the J segment 4 bases; nucleotides outside the gene matches: 14. CDR1 and CDR2 (germline): LGHNT, FRNRAP. The CDR3 here is CASGYGTGTALTGELFF. CDR3 sequence (DNA): TGTGCTAGTGGGTACGGAACCGGGACAGCGCTCACCGGGGAGCTGTTTTTT.

This rearrangement joins TRBV6-1 to TRBJ2-7; 8 bases align to TRBD1. This CDR3 is built from 14 residues. Germline assignment: CDR1 MNHNS and CDR2 SASEGT. The J segment lost 5 bases and the V segment lost 6 bases, leaving 9 bases of the junction unmatched. CDR3 in DNA: TGTGCCAGCAGGGAGGACAGGGATCGGAACGAGCAGTACTTC. Encoded protein: CASREDRDRNEQYF.

The chain joins TRBV29-1 to TRBJ1-5; no definite D call. This CDR3 region has 15 residues. V was cut by 2 bases and J by 9 bases, with 20 bases left in between. CDR1 and CDR2 from the germline V gene are SQVTM and ANQGSEA. CDR3 protein: CSVECRDTPGGPQHF. For the CDR3, the DNA is TGCAGCGTTGAATGTCGCGACACACCGGGAGGGCCCCAGCATTTT.